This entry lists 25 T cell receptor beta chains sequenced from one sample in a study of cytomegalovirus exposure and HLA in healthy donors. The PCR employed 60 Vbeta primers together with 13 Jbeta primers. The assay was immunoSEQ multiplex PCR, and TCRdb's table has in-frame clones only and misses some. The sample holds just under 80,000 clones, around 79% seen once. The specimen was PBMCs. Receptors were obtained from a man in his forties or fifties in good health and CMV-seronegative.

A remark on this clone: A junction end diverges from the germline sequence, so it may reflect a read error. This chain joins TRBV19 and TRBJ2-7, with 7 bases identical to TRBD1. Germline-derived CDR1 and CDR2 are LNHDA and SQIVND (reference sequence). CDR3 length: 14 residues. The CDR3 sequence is CAGRPTGSQYEQYF. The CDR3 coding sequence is TGTGCCGGTAGGCCGACAGGGAGCCAATACGAGCAGTACTTC.

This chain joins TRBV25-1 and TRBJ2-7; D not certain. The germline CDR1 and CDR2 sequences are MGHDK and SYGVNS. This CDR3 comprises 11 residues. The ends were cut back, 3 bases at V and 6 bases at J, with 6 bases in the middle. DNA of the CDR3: TGTGCCAGCAGTGACGTTCGCGAGCAGTACTTC. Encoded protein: CASSDVREQYF.

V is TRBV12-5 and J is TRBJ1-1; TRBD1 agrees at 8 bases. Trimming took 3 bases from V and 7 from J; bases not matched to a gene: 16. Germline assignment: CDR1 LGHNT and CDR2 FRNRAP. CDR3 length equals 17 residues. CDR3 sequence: CASGFPRDRPLHYEAFF. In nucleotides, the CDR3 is TGTGCTAGTGGTTTTCCCCGGGACAGGCCCCTTCATTATGAAGCTTTCTTT.

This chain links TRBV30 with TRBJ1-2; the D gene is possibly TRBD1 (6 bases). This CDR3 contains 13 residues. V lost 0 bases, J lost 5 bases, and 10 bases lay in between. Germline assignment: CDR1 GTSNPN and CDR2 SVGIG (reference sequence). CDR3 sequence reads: CAWSVGGEYGYTF. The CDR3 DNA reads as TGTGCCTGGAGTGTAGGGGGAGAGTATGGCTACACCTTC.

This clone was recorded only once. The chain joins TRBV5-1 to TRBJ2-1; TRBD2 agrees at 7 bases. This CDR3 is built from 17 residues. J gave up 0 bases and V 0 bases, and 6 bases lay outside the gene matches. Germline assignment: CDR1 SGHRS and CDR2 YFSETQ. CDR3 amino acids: CASSLGRGGSSYNEQFF. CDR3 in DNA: TGCGCCAGCAGCTTGGGTAGGGGAGGGAGCTCCTACAATGAGCAGTTCTTC.

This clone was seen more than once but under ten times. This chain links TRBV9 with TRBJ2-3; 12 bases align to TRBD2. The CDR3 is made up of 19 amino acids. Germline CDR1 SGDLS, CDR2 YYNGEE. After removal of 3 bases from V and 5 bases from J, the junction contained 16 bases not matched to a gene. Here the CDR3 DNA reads TGTGCCAGCAGCGACGGAGGACCGCCGACTAGCGGGAGTAGAGATACGCAGTATTTT. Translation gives CASSDGGPPTSGSRDTQYF.

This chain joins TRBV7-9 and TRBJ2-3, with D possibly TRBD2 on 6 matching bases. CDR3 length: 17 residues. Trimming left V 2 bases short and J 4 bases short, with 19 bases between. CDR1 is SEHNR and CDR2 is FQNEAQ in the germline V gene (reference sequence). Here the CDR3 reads CASSLNLGGTPADTQYF. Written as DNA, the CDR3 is TGTGCCAGCAGCTTAAATTTAGGCGGGACCCCCGCAGATACGCAGTATTTT.

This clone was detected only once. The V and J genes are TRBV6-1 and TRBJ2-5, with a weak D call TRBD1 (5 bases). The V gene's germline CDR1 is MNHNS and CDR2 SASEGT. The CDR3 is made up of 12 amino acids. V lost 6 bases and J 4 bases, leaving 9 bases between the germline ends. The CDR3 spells CASRQVRETQYF. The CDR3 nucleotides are TGTGCCAGCAGACAGGTCCGAGAGACCCAGTACTTC.

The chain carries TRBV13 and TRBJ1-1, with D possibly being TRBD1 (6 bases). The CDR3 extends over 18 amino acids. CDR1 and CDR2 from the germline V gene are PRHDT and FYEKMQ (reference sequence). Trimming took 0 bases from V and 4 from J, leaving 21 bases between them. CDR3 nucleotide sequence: TGTGCCAGCAGCTTAGGCGCGGGGGCAGGTCGTCGGAGCACTGAAGCTTTCTTT. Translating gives CASSLGAGAGRRSTEAFF.

The CDR3 nucleotides read TGCGCCAGCAGCAGGGGGACAGCTAACCCCTACGAGCAGTACTTC. Its translation: CASSRGTANPYEQYF. J is TRBJ2-7 and V is TRBV5-1; TRBD1 agrees at 7 bases. This CDR3 is 15 amino acids long. Per the germline V gene, CDR1 is SGHRS and CDR2 is YFSETQ. V lost 4 bases, J lost 2 bases, and 9 bases stayed unmatched.

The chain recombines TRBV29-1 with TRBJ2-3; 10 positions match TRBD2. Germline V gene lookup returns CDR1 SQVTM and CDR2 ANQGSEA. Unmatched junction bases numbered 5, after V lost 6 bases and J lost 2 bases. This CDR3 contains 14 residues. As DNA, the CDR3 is TGCAGCGTGGCCACTAGCGGGACCACAGATACGCAGTATTTT. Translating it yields CSVATSGTTDTQYF.

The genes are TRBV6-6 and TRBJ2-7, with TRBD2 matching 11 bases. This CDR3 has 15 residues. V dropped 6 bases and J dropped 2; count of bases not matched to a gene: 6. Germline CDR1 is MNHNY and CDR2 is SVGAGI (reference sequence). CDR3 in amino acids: CASSDGTSGTYEQYF. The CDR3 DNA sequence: TGTGCCAGCAGCGATGGGACTAGCGGTACCTACGAGCAGTACTTC.

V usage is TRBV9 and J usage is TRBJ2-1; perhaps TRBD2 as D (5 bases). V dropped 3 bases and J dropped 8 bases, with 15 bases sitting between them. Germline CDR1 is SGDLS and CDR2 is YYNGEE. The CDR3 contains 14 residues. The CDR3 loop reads CASSESGAPDEQFF. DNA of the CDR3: TGTGCCAGCAGCGAAAGCGGAGCCCCAGATGAGCAGTTCTTC. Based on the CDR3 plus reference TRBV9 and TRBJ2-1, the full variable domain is DSGVTQTPKHLITATGQRVTLRCSPRSGDLSVYWYQQSLDQGLQFLIQYYNGEERAKGNILERFSAQQFPDLHSELNLSSLELGDSALYFCASSESGAPDEQFFGPGTRLTVL.

DNA of the CDR3: TGCGCCAGCAGCCTCGGACAGGGCCTCTACAATGAGCAGTTCTTC. It yields the protein CASSLGQGLYNEQFF. V is TRBV4-3 and J is TRBJ2-1, with 8 nucleotides matching TRBD1. Germline V CDR1 and CDR2: LGHNA, YSLEER. V was clipped by 4 bases and J by 3 bases; unmatched bases: 5. The CDR3 spans 15 residues.

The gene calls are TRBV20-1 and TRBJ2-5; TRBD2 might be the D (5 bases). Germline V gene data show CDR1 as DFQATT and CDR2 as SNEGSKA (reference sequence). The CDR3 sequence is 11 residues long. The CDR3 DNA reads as TGCAGCTGCCGGGGTTTTGCGACCCAGTACTTC. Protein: CSCRGFATQYF.

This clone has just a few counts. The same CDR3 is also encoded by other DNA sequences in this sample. The CDR3 here is CSVKIQGGDQPQHF. The DNA of the CDR3 is TGCAGCGTGAAGATTCAAGGAGGCGATCAGCCCCAGCATTTT. The chain combines TRBV29-1 with TRBJ1-5; D not certain. The germline V gene encodes CDR1 SQVTM and CDR2 ANQGSEA. V lost 6 bases, J lost 5 bases, and 17 bases lay in between. This CDR3 has 14 residues. Complete variable domain (other parts from reference TRBV29-1 and TRBJ1-5): SAVISQKPSRDICQRGTSLTIQCQVDSQVTMMFWYRQQPGQSLTLIATANQGSEATYESGFVIDKFPISRPNLTFSTLTVSNMSPEDSSIYLCSVKIQGGDQPQHFGDGTRLSIL.

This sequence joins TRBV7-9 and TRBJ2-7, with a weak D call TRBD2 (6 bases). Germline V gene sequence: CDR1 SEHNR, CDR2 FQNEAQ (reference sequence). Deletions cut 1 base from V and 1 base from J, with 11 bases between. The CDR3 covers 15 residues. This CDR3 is CASSLVAGLSYEQYF. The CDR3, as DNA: TGTGCCAGCAGCTTAGTGGCGGGACTGTCCTACGAGCAGTACTTC.

The CDR3: CASSLATNQPQHF. CDR3 DNA: TGCGCCAGCAGCTTAGCAACGAATCAGCCCCAGCATTTT. V usage is TRBV5-1 and J usage is TRBJ1-5; D is ambiguous. The V and J ends lost 2 bases and 4 bases respectively, with 7 bases between them. The CDR3 loop spans 13 amino acids. The germline V gene has CDR1 SGHRS and CDR2 YFSETQ.

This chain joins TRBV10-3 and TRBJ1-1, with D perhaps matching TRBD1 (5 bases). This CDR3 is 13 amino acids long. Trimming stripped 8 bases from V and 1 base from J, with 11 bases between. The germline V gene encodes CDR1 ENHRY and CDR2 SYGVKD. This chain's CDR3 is CAISTDRNTEAFF. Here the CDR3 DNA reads TGTGCCATCTCGACCGACAGGAACACTGAAGCTTTCTTT.

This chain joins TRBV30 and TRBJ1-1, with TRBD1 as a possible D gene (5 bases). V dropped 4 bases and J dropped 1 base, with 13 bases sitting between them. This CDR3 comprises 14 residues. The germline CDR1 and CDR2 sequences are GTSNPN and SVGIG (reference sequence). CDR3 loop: CAWTADMTNTEAFF. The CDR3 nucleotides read TGTGCCTGGACCGCGGACATGACGAACACTGAAGCTTTCTTT.

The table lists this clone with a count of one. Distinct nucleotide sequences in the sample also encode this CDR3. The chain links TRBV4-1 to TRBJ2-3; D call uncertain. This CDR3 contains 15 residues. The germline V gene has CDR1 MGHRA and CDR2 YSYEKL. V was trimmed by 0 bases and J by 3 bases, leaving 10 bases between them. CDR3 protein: CASSQDRSSTDTQYF. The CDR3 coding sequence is TGCGCCAGCAGCCAAGATCGTAGCAGTACAGATACGCAGTATTTT.

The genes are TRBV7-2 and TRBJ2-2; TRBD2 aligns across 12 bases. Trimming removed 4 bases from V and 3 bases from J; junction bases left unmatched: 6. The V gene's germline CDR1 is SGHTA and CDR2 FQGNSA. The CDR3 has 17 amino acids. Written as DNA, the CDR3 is TGTGCCAGCAGCTCATGGACTAGCGGGAAGTACACCGGGGAGCTGTTTTTT. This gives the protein CASSSWTSGKYTGELFF.

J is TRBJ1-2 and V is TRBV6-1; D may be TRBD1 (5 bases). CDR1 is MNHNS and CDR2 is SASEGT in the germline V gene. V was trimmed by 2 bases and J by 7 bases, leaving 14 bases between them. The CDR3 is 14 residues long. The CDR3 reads CASSELGQGGGYTF. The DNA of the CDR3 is TGTGCCAGCAGTGAACTTGGGCAGGGTGGTGGCTACACCTTC.

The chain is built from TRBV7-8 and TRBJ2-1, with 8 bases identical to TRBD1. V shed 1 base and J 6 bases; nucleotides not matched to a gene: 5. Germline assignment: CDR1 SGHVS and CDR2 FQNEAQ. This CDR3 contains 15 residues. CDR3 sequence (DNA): TGTGCCAGCAGCTTAGGACAGGGGAGAATCAATGAGCAGTTCTTC. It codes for CASSLGQGRINEQFF. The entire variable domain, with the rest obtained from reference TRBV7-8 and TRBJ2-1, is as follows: GAGVSQSPRYKVAKRGQDVALRCDPISGHVSLFWYQQALGQGPEFLTYFQNEAQLDKSGLPSDRFFAERPEGSVSTLKIQRTQQEDSAVYLCASSLGQGRINEQFFGPGTRLTVL.

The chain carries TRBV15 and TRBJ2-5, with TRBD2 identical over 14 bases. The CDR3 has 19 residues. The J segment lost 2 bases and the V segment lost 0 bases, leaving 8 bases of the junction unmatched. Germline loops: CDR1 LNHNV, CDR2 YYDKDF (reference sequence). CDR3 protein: CATSRDTPWTSGRQETQYF. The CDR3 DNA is TGTGCCACCAGCAGAGATACGCCCTGGACTAGCGGGAGGCAAGAGACCCAGTACTTC.